This T cell receptor beta chain was observed in a study of identical twins. About this clonotype: Its specificity is not known.

Using its own MiXCR run on the 5' RACE reads, TCRdb lists one record per CDR3 protein. The sample carries more than 1.5 million distinct CDR3 sequences, about 30% recorded once. Study findings and constraints: Twins showed weaker excess sharing in their beta out-of-frame sequences. Models underestimated how often monozygotic twins shared out-of-frame TCR alpha.

CDR1 and CDR2 (germline): MDHEN, SYDVKM. The ends were cut back, 7 bases at V and 1 base at J, with 9 bases in the middle. The CDR3 has 13 residues. This chain links TRBV28 with TRBJ2-3; no firm D call. Sequencing used cord blood. This sequence originates from a newborn girl in good health. CDR3 sequence: CASILSGTDTQYF. CDR3 DNA: TGTGCCAGCATCCTCTCCGGCACAGATACGCAGTATTTT.